This T cell receptor beta chain was identified in a study of regulatory T cells in long-lasting Graves disease. As to time point: persistent/refractory GD, antithyroid drugs over 5 years with positive TRAb. The authors made the TCR library using RNA they extracted from PBMCs. V was clipped by 6 bases and J by 3 bases, with 12 bases between them. CDR3 length equals 13 residues. Per germline, CDR1 SQVTM and CDR2 ANQGSEA. Relying on iRepertoire HTBI primers and Arm-PCR of CDR3 regions, the team built TCR beta libraries. TCRdb called the multiplex PCR reads again in MiXCR, with one record for every CDR3 protein. Of hundreds of thousands of distinct CDR3 sequences listed, 20% are singletons.

The receptor's source is a female donor with Graves disease. The sequencing here drew on peripheral blood mononuclear cells (PBMCs), taken when the disease was refractory, from a patient treated with antithyroid drugs. The rearrangement joins TRBV29-1 to TRBJ2-1; D remains unclear. The CDR3 DNA reads as TGCAGCGTAATACGAGACGTCTACAATGAGCAGTTCTTC. This sequence encodes CSVIRDVYNEQFF.